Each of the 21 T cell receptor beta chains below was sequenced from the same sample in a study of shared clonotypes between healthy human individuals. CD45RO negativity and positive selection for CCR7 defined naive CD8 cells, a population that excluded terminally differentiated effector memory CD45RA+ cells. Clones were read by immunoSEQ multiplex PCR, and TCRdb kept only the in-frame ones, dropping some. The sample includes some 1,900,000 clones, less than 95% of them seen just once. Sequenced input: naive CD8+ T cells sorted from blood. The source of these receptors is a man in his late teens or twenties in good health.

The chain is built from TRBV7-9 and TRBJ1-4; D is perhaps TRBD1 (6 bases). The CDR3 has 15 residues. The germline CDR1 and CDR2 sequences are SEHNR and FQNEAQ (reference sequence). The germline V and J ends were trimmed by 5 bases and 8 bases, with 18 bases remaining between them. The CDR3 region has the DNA TGTGCCAGCAGCCATTGGGGGCGAGGTGAGGAAAAACTGTTTTTT. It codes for CASSHWGRGEEKLFF. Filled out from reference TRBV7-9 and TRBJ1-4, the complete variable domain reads DTGVSQNPRHKITKRGQNVTFRCDPISEHNRLYWYRQTLGQGPEFLTYFQNEAQLEKSRLLSDRFSAERPKGSFSTLEIQRTEQGDSAMYLCASSHWGRGEEKLFFGSGTQLSVL.

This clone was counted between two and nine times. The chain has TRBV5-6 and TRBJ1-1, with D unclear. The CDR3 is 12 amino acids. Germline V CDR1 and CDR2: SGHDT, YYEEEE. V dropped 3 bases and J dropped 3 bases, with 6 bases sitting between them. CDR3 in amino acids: CASSWADTEAFF. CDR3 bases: TGTGCCAGCAGCTGGGCCGACACTGAAGCTTTCTTT.

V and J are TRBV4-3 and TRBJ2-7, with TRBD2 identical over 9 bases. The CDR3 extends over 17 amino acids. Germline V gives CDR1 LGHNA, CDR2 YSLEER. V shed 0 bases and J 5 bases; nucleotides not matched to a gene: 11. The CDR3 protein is CASSQEGGIAGVHEQYF. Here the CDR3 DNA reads TGCGCCAGCAGCCAAGAGGGAGGAATAGCGGGAGTCCACGAGCAGTACTTC.

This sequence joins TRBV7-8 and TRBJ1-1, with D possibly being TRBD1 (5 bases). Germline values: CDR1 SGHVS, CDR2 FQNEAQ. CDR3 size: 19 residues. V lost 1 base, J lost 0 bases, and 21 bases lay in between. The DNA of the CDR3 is TGTGCCAGCAGCTTAGAATCGGGGCCGGGATGGGAGGTGAACACTGAAGCTTTCTTT. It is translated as CASSLESGPGWEVNTEAFF.

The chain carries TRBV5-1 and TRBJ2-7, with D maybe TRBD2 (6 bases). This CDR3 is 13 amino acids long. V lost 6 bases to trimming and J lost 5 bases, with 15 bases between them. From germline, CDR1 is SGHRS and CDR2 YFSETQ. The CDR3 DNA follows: TGCGCCAGCAAATGGAGGACTACTGACGAGCAGTACTTC. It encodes CASKWRTTDEQYF.

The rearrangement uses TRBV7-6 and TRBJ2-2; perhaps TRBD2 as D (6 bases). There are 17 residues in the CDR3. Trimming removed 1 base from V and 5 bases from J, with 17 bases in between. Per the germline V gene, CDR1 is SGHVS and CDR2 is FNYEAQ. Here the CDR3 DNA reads TGTGCCAGCAGCTTAGAATACCCGGCCGGGGGAACCGGGGAGCTGTTTTTT. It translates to CASSLEYPAGGTGELFF.

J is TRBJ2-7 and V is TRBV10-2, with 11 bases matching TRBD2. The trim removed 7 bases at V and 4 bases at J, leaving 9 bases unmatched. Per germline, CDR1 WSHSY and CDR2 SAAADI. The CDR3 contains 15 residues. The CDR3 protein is CASTSGRQGSYEQYF. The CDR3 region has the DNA TGCGCCAGCACTAGCGGGAGGCAGGGGTCGTACGAGCAGTACTTC.

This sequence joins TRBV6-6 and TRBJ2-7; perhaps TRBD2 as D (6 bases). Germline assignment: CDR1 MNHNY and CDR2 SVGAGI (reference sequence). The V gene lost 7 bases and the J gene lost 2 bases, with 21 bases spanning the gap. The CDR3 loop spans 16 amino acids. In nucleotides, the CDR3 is TGTGCCAGCAATCCCGGGGGATGGACTCAGGCCTACGAGCAGTACTTC. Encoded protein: CASNPGGWTQAYEQYF.

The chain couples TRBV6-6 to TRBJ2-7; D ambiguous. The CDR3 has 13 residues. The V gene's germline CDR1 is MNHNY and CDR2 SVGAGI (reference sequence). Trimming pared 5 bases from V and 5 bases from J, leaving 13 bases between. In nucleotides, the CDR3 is TGTGCCAGCAGTCTTGAGGTTACTAACGAGCAGTACTTC. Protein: CASSLEVTNEQYF.

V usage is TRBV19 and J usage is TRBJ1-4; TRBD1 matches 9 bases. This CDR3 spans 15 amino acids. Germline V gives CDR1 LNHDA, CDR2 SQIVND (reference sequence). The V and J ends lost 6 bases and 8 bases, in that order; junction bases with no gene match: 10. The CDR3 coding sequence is TGTGCCAGTAGACGCTGGGGACAGGGAGACGAAAAACTGTTTTTT. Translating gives CASRRWGQGDEKLFF.

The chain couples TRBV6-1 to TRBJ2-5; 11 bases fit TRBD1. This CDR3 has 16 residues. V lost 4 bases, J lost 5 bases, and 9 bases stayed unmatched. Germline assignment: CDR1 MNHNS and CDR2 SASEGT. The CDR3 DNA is TGTGCCAGCAGTGGGGACTGGACAGGGGGCTTGGAGACCCAGTACTTC. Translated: CASSGDWTGGLETQYF.

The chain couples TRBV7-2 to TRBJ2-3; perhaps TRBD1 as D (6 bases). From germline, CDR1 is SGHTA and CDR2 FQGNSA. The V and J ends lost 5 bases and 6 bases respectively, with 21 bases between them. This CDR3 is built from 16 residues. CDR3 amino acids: CASSPRTVVLVDTQYF. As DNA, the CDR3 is TGTGCCAGCAGCCCCCGGACAGTGGTTCTTGTCGATACGCAGTATTTT.

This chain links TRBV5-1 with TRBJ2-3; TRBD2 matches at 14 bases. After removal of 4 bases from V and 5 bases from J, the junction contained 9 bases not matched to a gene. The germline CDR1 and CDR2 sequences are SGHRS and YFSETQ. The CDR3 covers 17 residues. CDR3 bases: TGCGCCAGCAGCCCATGGGGACTAGCGGGGGACCAAGATACGCAGTATTTT. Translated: CASSPWGLAGDQDTQYF.

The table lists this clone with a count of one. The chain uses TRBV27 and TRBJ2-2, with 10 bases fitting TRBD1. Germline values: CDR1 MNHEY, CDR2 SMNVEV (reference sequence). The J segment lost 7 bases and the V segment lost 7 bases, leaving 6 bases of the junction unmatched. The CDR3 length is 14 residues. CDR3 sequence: CASTLTGGFGELFF. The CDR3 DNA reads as TGTGCCAGCACCTTGACAGGGGGCTTCGGGGAGCTGTTTTTT.

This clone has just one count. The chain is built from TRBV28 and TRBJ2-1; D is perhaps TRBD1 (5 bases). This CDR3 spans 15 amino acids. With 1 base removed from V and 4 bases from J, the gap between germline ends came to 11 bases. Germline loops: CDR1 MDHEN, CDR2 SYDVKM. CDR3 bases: TGTGCCAGCAGTTTATTTGGGGCAGGGTACAATGAGCAGTTCTTC. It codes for CASSLFGAGYNEQFF.

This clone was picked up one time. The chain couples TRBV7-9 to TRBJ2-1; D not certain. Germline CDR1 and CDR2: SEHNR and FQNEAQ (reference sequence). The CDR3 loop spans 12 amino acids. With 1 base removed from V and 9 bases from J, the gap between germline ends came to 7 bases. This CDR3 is CASSLGVAEQFF. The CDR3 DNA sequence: TGTGCCAGCAGCTTAGGGGTTGCTGAGCAGTTCTTC.

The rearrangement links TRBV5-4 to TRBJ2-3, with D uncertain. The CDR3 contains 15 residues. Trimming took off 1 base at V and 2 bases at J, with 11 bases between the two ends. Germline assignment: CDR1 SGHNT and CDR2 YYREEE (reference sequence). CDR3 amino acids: CASSLSQVYTDTQYF. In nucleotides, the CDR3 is TGTGCCAGCAGCTTGTCGCAGGTCTACACAGATACGCAGTATTTT.

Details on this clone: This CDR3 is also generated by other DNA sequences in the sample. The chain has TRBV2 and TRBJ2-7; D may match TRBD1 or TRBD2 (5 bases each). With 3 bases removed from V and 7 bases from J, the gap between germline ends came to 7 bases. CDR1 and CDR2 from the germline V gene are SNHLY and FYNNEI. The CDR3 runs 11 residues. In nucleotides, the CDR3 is TGTGCCAGCAGTGATGGGGGAGAGCAGTACTTC. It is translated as CASSDGGEQYF.

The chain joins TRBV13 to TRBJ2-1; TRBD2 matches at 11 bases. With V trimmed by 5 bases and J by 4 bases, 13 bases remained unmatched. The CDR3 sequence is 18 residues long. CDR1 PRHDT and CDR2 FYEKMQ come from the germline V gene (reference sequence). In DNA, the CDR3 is TGTGCCAGCAGCCCGACTAGCGGGACCGAGAAGGGGTACAATGAGCAGTTCTTC. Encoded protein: CASSPTSGTEKGYNEQFF.

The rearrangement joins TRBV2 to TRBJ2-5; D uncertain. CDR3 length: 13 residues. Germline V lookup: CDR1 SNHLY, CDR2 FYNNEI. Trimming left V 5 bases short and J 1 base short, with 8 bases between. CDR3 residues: CASSPAFQETQYF. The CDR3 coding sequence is TGTGCCAGCAGTCCTGCATTCCAAGAGACCCAGTACTTC.

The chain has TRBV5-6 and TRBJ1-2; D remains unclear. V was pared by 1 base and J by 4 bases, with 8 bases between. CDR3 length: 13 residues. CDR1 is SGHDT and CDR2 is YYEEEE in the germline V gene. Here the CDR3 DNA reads TGTGCCAGCAGCTTGTCAGGTGGCTATGGCTACACCTTC. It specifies CASSLSGGYGYTF.